This T cell receptor (beta chain) derives from a study of glioma-infiltrating T cells. General study results and limits: Patients with low tissue-blood divergence carried a signature set of shared blood CDR3 motifs. Above-expected tissue-blood divergence occurred in all gliomas, most in low-grade ones.

Amplification of TCR alpha and beta CDR3 regions from RNA used iRepertoire nested multiplex PCR. TCRdb redid the calling of the multiplex PCR reads with MiXCR, one entry per CDR3 protein. The sample records about 410,000 distinct CDR3 sequences, 35% to 45% being singletons. As concerns this clonotype: The antigen is unknown. Compared with germline, one end of the junction differs, possibly owing to a read error.

The CDR3 extends over 14 amino acids. The germline V gene encodes CDR1 SEHNR and CDR2 FQNEAQ (reference sequence). This chain uses TRBV7-9 with TRBJ2-5; D is unclear. Material: glioma tissue, nonneoplastic brain tissue, or PBMCs (not recorded which). This clonotype was sampled from a human donor with low-grade glioma or glioblastoma, undergoing nonglioma brain surgery, or in good health (not recorded which). The DNA of the CDR3 is TGTGCCAGCAGCCAGTCAACGCGATTGGAGACCCTGTACTTC. Its protein product is CASSQSTRLETLYF.